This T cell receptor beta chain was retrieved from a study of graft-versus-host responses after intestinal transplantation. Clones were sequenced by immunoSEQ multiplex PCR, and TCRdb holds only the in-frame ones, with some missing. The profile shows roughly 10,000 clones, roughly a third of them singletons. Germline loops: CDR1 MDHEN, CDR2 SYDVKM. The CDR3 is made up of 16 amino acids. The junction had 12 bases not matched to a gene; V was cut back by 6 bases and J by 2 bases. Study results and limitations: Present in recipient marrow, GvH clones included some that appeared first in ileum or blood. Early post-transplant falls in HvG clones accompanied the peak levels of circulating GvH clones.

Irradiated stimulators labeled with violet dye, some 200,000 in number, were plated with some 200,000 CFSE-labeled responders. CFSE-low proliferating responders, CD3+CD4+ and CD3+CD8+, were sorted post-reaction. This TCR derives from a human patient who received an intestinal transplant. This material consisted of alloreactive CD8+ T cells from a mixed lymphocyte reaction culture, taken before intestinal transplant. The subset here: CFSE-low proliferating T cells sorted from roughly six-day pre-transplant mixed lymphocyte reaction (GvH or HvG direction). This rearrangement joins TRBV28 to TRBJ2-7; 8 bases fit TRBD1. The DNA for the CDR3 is TGTGCCAGCAGCTTGCCCAGACAGGGGCCAGCCTACGAGCAGTACTTC. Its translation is CASSLPRQGPAYEQYF.